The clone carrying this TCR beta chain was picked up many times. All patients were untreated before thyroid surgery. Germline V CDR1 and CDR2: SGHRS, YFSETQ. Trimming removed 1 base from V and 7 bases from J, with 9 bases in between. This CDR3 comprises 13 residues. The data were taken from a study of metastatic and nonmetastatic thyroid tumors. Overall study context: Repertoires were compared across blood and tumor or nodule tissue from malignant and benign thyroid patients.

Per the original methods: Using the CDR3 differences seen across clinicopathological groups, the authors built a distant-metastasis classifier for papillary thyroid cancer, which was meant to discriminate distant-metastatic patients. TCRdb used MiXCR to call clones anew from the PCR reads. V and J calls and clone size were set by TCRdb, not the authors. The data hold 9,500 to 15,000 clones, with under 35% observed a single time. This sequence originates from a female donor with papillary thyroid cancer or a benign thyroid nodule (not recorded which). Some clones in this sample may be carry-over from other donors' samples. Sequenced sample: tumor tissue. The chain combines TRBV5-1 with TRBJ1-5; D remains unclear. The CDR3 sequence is CASSLSGDQPQHF. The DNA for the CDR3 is TGCGCCAGCAGCTTGTCGGGAGACCAGCCCCAGCATTTT.